One sample yielded the 2 T cell receptor beta chains listed below, sequenced in a study of T-cell memory formation after mild COVID-19. MiXCR, run by TCRdb on the 5' RACE reads, gives a single entry per CDR3 protein. The table includes around 250,000 distinct CDR3 sequences, 15% to 19% detected once. The sequenced sample consisted of PBMCs or a T cell subset sorted from them (not recorded which). The receptor set was obtained from an adult woman who had mild COVID-19 (a few samples of this study predate the infection). Cell type and time point are not known.

The CDR3 DNA sequence: TGCGCCAGCAGCTTGACGGGACAGGGGGCTCAAGAGCAGTACTTC. Translated, it gives CASSLTGQGAQEQYF. The chain joins TRBV5-1 to TRBJ2-7, with TRBD1 matching over 12 bases. There are 15 residues in the CDR3. Germline lookup yields CDR1 SGHRS and CDR2 YFSETQ. Trimming cost V 1 base and J 7 bases; bases outside gene matches: 6.

This CDR3 reads CASSLWGREQYF. CDR3 bases: TGTGCCAGCAGCTTATGGGGTAGAGAGCAGTACTTC. This sequence joins TRBV7-2 and TRBJ2-7, with unresolved D. The germline CDR1 and CDR2 sequences are SGHTA and FQGNSA. This CDR3 has 12 residues. V lost 2 bases to trimming and J lost 7 bases, with 9 bases between them.